The rows below give T cell receptor beta chains drawn from one sample of a study of cytomegalovirus exposure and HLA in healthy donors. Clones were sequenced by immunoSEQ multiplex PCR, and TCRdb holds only the in-frame ones, with some missing. This sample has about 160,000 clones, with around 78% found just once. The sequenced material came from PBMCs. Receptors originate from a woman aged 40 to 50 in good health and CMV-seropositive. Both conserved end residues are part of each CDR3. D genes are given only for firm matches. Expanded clones are given a class, and other clones once, few, many or no size at all.

cdr3_length	v_call	j_call	d_call	clone_size	cdr3_aa	cdr3_nt
19	TRBV7-2	TRBJ2-6	.	.	CASSLAKWARASGANGLTF	TGTGCCAGCAGCTTAGCGAAATGGGCCCGCGCCTCTGGGGCCAACGGCCTGACTTTC
16	TRBV4-1	TRBJ2-2	.	few	CASSQDLLVDTGELFF	TGTGCCAGCAGCCAAGATCTACTGGTGGACACCGGGGAGCTGTTTTTT
15	TRBV5-1	TRBJ1-5	TRBD1	.	CASSWTGEPNQPQHF	TGCGCCAGCAGCTGGACAGGGGAACCGAATCAGCCCCAGCATTTT
14	TRBV6-4	TRBJ1-1	.	few	CASSPTGDGTEAFF	TGTGCCAGCAGTCCCACGGGGGACGGCACTGAAGCTTTCTTT
14	TRBV5-1	TRBJ2-1	TRBD2	.	CASSREGPSNEQFF	TGCGCCAGCAGCAGGGAGGGTCCTAGTAATGAGCAGTTCTTC
13	TRBV30	TRBJ2-2	.	.	CAWNPGGTGELFF	TGTGCCTGGAACCCAGGGGGGACCGGGGAGCTGTTTTTT
13	TRBV19	TRBJ1-2	.	.	CASSRQVNYGYTF	TGTGCCAGTAGTAGACAGGTTAACTATGGCTACACCTTC
13	TRBV6-5	TRBJ1-1	TRBD1	.	CASRGDRGTEAFF	TGTGCCAGCAGGGGGGACAGGGGAACTGAAGCTTTCTTT
13	TRBV7-8	TRBJ2-5	.	once	CASSATGPETQYF	TGTGCCAGCAGCGCCACAGGGCCGGAGACCCAGTACTTC
14	TRBV5-1	TRBJ2-7	TRBD1	.	CASSHGQGINEQYF	TGCGCCAGCAGCCACGGACAGGGAATCAACGAGCAGTACTTC
16	TRBV2	TRBJ1-1	TRBD1	.	CASSEALWTGVTEAFF	TGTGCCAGCAGTGAAGCATTGTGGACAGGGGTGACTGAAGCTTTCTTT
15	TRBV27	TRBJ2-7	TRBD1	few	CASSSTGSRGHEQYF	TGTGCCAGCAGTTCGACAGGGTCCAGAGGCCACGAGCAGTACTTC
15	TRBV19	TRBJ1-4	.	.	CASSPDTETNEKLFF	TGTGCCAGTAGTCCAGACACAGAAACTAATGAAAAACTGTTTTTT
11	TRBV5-4	TRBJ1-2	.	.	CASSLDYSYTF	TGTGCCAGCAGCTTGGATTACAGCTACACCTTC
15	TRBV10-3	TRBJ2-5	TRBD2	few	CASRAGRAFQETQYF	TGTGCCAGCAGAGCGGGACGGGCCTTTCAAGAGACCCAGTACTTC
14	TRBV29-1	TRBJ1-2	.	.	CSVARDTDQGGYTF	TGCAGCGTTGCACGGGACACTGATCAAGGTGGCTACACCTTC
13	TRBV25-1	TRBJ2-4	.	many	CASSQGIGNIQYF	TGTGCCAGCTCTCAGGGGATAGGAAACATTCAGTACTTC
14	TRBV2	TRBJ1-2	TRBD1	.	CASSGGTVNYGYTF	TGTGCCAGCAGTGGAGGGACAGTTAACTATGGCTACACCTTC
15	TRBV6-5	TRBJ2-1	TRBD2	few	CASSTTSGGANEQFF	TGTGCCAGCAGCACAACTAGCGGGGGGGCCAATGAGCAGTTCTTC
15	TRBV6-1	TRBJ2-2	TRBD2	.	CASRERGGLGGELFF	TGTGCCAGCAGAGAACGGGGGGGCCTCGGCGGGGAGCTGTTTTTT
16	TRBV19	TRBJ2-6	.	.	CASSIEPEPGANVLTF	TGTGCCAGTAGTATAGAACCCGAGCCTGGGGCCAACGTCCTGACTTTC
13	TRBV19	TRBJ1-1	.	once	CATLGAVNTEAFF	TGTGCCACCCTGGGGGCGGTGAACACTGAAGCTTTCTTT
14	TRBV27	TRBJ1-6	.	.	CASSFNGGNSPLHF	TGTGCCAGCAGTTTTAACGGGGGAAATTCACCCCTCCACTTT
16	TRBV18	TRBJ1-1	TRBD1	once	CASSPKPGQGYTEAFF	TGTGCCAGCTCACCCAAACCCGGACAGGGATACACTGAAGCTTTCTTT
14	TRBV5-4	TRBJ1-1	.	.	CASSIPDRPTEAFF	TGTGCCAGCAGCATCCCCGACAGGCCCACTGAAGCTTTCTTT
12	TRBV6-1	TRBJ1-2	.	.	CASNRGNYGYTF	TGTGCCAGCAATCGCGGGAACTATGGCTACACCTTC
12	TRBV6-5	TRBJ2-7	TRBD2	once	CASRGLAGEQYF	TGTGCCAGCAGGGGACTAGCAGGAGAGCAGTACTTC
17	TRBV2	TRBJ2-3	TRBD1	.	CASSEVGTGSGTDTQYF	TGTGCCAGCAGTGAAGTAGGGACAGGGTCGGGCACAGATACGCAGTATTTT
15	TRBV4-1	TRBJ1-2	TRBD1	.	CASSQGLTGIYGYTF	TGCGCCAGCAGCCAAGGCCTGACAGGGATCTATGGCTACACCTTC
18	TRBV5-5	TRBJ1-6	TRBD1	.	CASSPTAGGASYNSPLHF	TGTGCCAGCAGCCCAACGGCAGGGGGCGCATCCTATAATTCACCCCTCCACTTT
15	TRBV2	TRBJ2-2	.	.	CASSEQGRGTGELFF	TGTGCCAGCAGTGAACAGGGGAGGGGCACCGGGGAGCTGTTTTTT
13	TRBV5-6	TRBJ2-3	.	once	CATRFQLTDTQYF	TGTGCCACCCGGTTTCAACTCACAGATACGCAGTATTTT